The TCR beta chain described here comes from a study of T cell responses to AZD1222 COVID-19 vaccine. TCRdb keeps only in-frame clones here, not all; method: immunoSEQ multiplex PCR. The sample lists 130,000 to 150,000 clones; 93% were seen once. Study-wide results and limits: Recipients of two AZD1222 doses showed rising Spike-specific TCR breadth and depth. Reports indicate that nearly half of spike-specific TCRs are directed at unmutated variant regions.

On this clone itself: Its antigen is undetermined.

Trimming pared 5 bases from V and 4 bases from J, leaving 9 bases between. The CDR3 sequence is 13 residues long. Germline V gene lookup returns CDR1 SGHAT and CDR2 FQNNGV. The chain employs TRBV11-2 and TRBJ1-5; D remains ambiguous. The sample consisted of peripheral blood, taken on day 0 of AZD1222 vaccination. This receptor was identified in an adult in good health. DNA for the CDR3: TGTGCCAGCAGCCCTAGTCCTAATCAGCCCCAGCATTTT. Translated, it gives CASSPSPNQPQHF.